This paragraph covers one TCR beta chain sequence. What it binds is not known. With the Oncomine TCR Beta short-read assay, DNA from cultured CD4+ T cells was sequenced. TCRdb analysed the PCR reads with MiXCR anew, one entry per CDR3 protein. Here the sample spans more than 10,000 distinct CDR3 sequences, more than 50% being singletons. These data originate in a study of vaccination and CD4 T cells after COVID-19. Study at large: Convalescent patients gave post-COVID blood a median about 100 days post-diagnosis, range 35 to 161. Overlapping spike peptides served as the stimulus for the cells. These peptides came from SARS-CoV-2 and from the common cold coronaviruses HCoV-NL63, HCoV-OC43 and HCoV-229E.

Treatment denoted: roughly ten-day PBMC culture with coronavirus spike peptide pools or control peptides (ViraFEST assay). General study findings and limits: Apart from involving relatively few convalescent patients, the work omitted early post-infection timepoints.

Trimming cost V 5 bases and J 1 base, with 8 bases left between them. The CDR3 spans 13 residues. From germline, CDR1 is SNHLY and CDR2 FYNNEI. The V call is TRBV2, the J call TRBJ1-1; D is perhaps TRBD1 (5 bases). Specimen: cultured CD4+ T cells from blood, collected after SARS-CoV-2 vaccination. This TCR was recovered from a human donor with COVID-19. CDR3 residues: CASSNGQNTEAFF. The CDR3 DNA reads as TGTGCCAGCAGTAACGGACAGAACACTGAAGCTTTCTTT.